Listed below are T cell receptor beta chains from one sample, sequenced in a study of T-cell reconstitution after alpha-beta-depleted transplantation in children. One entry per CDR3 protein, called by TCRdb with MiXCR from the PCR reads. This table holds approximately 190,000 distinct CDR3 sequences, roughly 6% found once. The sample was PBMCs, taken before TCRalphabeta/CD19-depleted stem cell transplant. All receptors derive from a girl less than two years old with combined immunodeficiency, due to receive a stem cell transplant. Both conserved end residues are part of each CDR3. D genes are given only for firm matches. Not all rows give a size; the values are once, few, many and, for expanded clones, a class.

D gene: .
clone size: many
J gene: TRBJ2-3
V gene: TRBV7-9
CDR3 DNA: TGTGCCAGCAGCCCGGCCAGCACAGATACGCAGTATTTT
CDR3 protein: CASSPASTDTQYF

D gene: TRBD1
clone size: few
J gene: TRBJ2-5
V gene: TRBV5-1
CDR3 DNA: TGCGCCAGCAGTTACGGGACAGGGGTCCTGGAGACCCAGTACTTC
CDR3 protein: CASSYGTGVLETQYF

D gene: TRBD2
clone size: many
J gene: TRBJ2-1
V gene: TRBV27
CDR3 DNA: TGTGCCAGCAGGCTTGGGACTAGCGGGGCTCATGAGCAGTTCTTC
CDR3 protein: CASRLGTSGAHEQFF

D gene: .
clone size: few
J gene: TRBJ2-2
V gene: TRBV6-5
CDR3 DNA: TGTGCCAGCAGTTACTTGAGGGACCGGGACACCGGGGAGCTGTTTTTT
CDR3 protein: CASSYLRDRDTGELFF

D gene: TRBD2
clone size: many
J gene: TRBJ2-1
V gene: TRBV9
CDR3 DNA: TGTGCCAGCAGCGTAGTACTAGCGGGGAATGAGCAGTTCTTC
CDR3 protein: CASSVVLAGNEQFF

D gene: .
clone size: many
J gene: TRBJ2-5
V gene: TRBV11-1
CDR3 DNA: TGTGCCAGCACCGGCCCGGACTTATTCTCCGAATACCAAGAGACCCAGTACTTC
CDR3 protein: CASTGPDLFSEYQETQYF

D gene: TRBD2
clone size: few
J gene: TRBJ2-1
V gene: TRBV20-1
CDR3 DNA: TGCAGTGCTATCGGACTAGCGGGAGGGGGATTTCAGTTCTTC
CDR3 protein: CSAIGLAGGGFQFF

D gene: .
clone size: many
J gene: TRBJ2-2
V gene: TRBV28
CDR3 DNA: TGTGCCAGCAGTTCATTAACAGGCCGGGCCGGGGAGCTGTTTTTT
CDR3 protein: CASSSLTGRAGELFF

D gene: TRBD1
clone size: many
J gene: TRBJ1-2
V gene: TRBV5-6
CDR3 DNA: TGTGCCAGCAGCTTACAGGGGGTCTATGGCTACACCTTC
CDR3 protein: CASSLQGVYGYTF

D gene: TRBD2
clone size: many
J gene: TRBJ2-7
V gene: TRBV27
CDR3 DNA: TGTGCCAGCAGTTTATCGCATGCCCTAGCGGGGGGGTACGAGCAGTACTTC
CDR3 protein: CASSLSHALAGGYEQYF

D gene: .
clone size: many
J gene: TRBJ2-5
V gene: TRBV25-1
CDR3 DNA: TGTGCCAGCACTATCGCCCTAGGCGGGATAAAGACCCAGTACTTC
CDR3 protein: CASTIALGGIKTQYF

D gene: .
clone size: many
J gene: TRBJ1-1
V gene: TRBV28
CDR3 DNA: TGTGCCAGCAGTTTGGGGGAAATCCCTGAAGCTTTCTTT
CDR3 protein: CASSLGEIPEAFF

D gene: .
clone size: many
J gene: TRBJ2-5
V gene: TRBV12-3/TRBV12-4
CDR3 DNA: TGTGCCAGCAGTTTAATAGTACAGGAAGAGACCCAGTACTTC
CDR3 protein: CASSLIVQEETQYF

D gene: TRBD1
clone size: many
J gene: TRBJ2-7
V gene: TRBV3-1
CDR3 DNA: TGTGCCAGCAGCCGCGGGGACAGGGGTTACGAGCAGTACTTC
CDR3 protein: CASSRGDRGYEQYF

D gene: .
clone size: few
J gene: TRBJ2-7
V gene: TRBV27
CDR3 DNA: TGTGCCAGCAGTCGCCTGGGGACGGGGCAGTACTTC
CDR3 protein: CASSRLGTGQYF

D gene: .
clone size: many
J gene: TRBJ2-5
V gene: TRBV11-2
CDR3 DNA: TGTGCCAGCAGCCATTCGCGGCAGGGCCGAGAGACCCAGTACTTC
CDR3 protein: CASSHSRQGRETQYF

D gene: .
clone size: few
J gene: TRBJ1-4
V gene: TRBV7-9
CDR3 DNA: TGTGCCAGCAGCTTCGGGGTTAGACCAACTAATGAAAAACTGTTTTTT
CDR3 protein: CASSFGVRPTNEKLFF

D gene: TRBD1
clone size: .
J gene: TRBJ2-5
V gene: TRBV20-1
CDR3 DNA: TGCAGGGCGGACAGGGATTACCAAGAGACCCAGTACTTC
CDR3 protein: CRADRDYQETQYF

D gene: .
clone size: many
J gene: TRBJ2-3
V gene: TRBV5-1
CDR3 DNA: TGCGCCAGCAGCTTGCTGTCTAGCACAGATACGCAGTATTTT
CDR3 protein: CASSLLSSTDTQYF

D gene: .
clone size: many
J gene: TRBJ2-2
V gene: TRBV29-1
CDR3 DNA: TGCAGCGTTGATCTCGCCGGGGAGCTGTTTTTT
CDR3 protein: CSVDLAGELFF

D gene: .
clone size: many
J gene: TRBJ2-2
V gene: TRBV5-4
CDR3 DNA: TGTGCCAGCAGCTCGGGGCCGAACACCGGGGAGCTGTTTTTT
CDR3 protein: CASSSGPNTGELFF

D gene: .
clone size: many
J gene: TRBJ1-2
V gene: TRBV6-5
CDR3 DNA: TGTGCCAGCAGTTACTCGGTCTTTACTAACTATGGCTACACCTTC
CDR3 protein: CASSYSVFTNYGYTF

D gene: .
clone size: many
J gene: TRBJ2-5
V gene: TRBV15
CDR3 DNA: TGTGCCACCAGCAGCTGTGAGGGCTCGCAGACCCAGTACTTC
CDR3 protein: CATSSCEGSQTQYF

D gene: .
clone size: many
J gene: TRBJ2-1
V gene: TRBV10-3
CDR3 DNA: TGTGCCATCAGTGAGTCCACTGGTACTCGGCAGTTCTTC
CDR3 protein: CAISESTGTRQFF

D gene: .
clone size: many
J gene: TRBJ1-1
V gene: TRBV5-1
CDR3 DNA: TGCGCCAGCAGGCAATTTACCGGGTCTTCGGTTGCTTTCTTT
CDR3 protein: CASRQFTGSSVAFF

D gene: .
clone size: many
J gene: TRBJ1-2
V gene: TRBV6-2/TRBV6-3
CDR3 DNA: TGTGCCAGCAGTTACCAGGTGGAGGCCTTC
CDR3 protein: CASSYQVEAF

D gene: TRBD1
clone size: many
J gene: TRBJ2-7
V gene: TRBV7-6
CDR3 DNA: TGTGCCAGCAGCTTAGCGGGGACAGGCTCCTACGAGCAGTACTTC
CDR3 protein: CASSLAGTGSYEQYF

D gene: .
clone size: many
J gene: TRBJ2-3
V gene: TRBV20-1
CDR3 DNA: TGCAGTGGAAGTGAGGGAAAGGCAGATACGCAGTATTTT
CDR3 protein: CSGSEGKADTQYF

D gene: .
clone size: many
J gene: TRBJ2-2
V gene: TRBV2
CDR3 DNA: TGTGCCAGCAGTGAGTCGACAGCGAGAGCGAACACCGGGGAGCTGTTTTTT
CDR3 protein: CASSESTARANTGELFF

D gene: TRBD2
clone size: many
J gene: TRBJ2-7
V gene: TRBV15
CDR3 DNA: TGTGCCACCAATAGCGGGAGCGGCTACGAGCAGTACTTC
CDR3 protein: CATNSGSGYEQYF

D gene: TRBD1
clone size: many
J gene: TRBJ1-1
V gene: TRBV3-1
CDR3 DNA: TGTGCCAGCAGCCTCCCGGACAGGGAGTACACTGAAGCTTTCTTT
CDR3 protein: CASSLPDREYTEAFF

D gene: TRBD1
clone size: many
J gene: TRBJ2-7
V gene: TRBV29-1
CDR3 DNA: TGCAGCGTTGTTGAGGGGACAGGGGCCTTCTACGAGCAGTACTTC
CDR3 protein: CSVVEGTGAFYEQYF

D gene: TRBD1
clone size: many
J gene: TRBJ2-3
V gene: TRBV25-1
CDR3 DNA: TGTGCCAGCAGTGGAGAGGGGGCAGTCACAGATACGCAGTATTTT
CDR3 protein: CASSGEGAVTDTQYF